This passage covers 10 T cell receptor beta chains from one sample sequenced in a study of CD4 T cell repertoires in COVID-19 (dated by TCRdb to the early 2020s). Uncultured memory T cell samples were subjected to sequencing directly after ex vivo isolation. The method behind the library was the immunoSEQ multiplex PCR assay. TCRdb's version of the immuneACCESS table is confined to in-frame rearrangements and falls short of the full clone set. An unresolved V gene accounts for under half of the shortfall where checked; the remainder is of unknown origin. For this sample the table gives around 8,200 clones, of which around 84% were detected only once. The ten largest make up about 2.1% of the sample. The sample here was effector memory CD4+ T cells from blood, taken before the COVID-19 pandemic. Taken with the paper, the label for cell subset or site translates to: CD4+ T effector memory cells. These receptors all stem from a human donor who had COVID-19.

The chain carries TRBV27 and TRBJ2-6; D is possibly TRBD1 (6 bases). This CDR3 has 15 residues. Trimming took 6 bases from V and 3 from J, leaving 12 bases between them. CDR1 is MNHEY and CDR2 is SMNVEV in the germline V gene (reference sequence). The CDR3 is CASRLGRGGANVLTF. DNA of the CDR3: TGTGCCAGCAGGTTGGGCAGGGGTGGGGCCAACGTCCTGACTTTC. Supplemented by reference TRBV27 and TRBJ2-6, the full variable domain reads EAQVTQNPRYLITVTGKKLTVTCSQNMNHEYMSWYRQDPGLGLRQIYYSMNVEVTDKGDVPEGYKVSRKEKRNFPLILESPSPNQTSLYFCASRLGRGGANVLTFGAGSRLTVL.

The J gene is TRBJ1-6, the V gene TRBV5-1, with TRBD1 matching 8 bases. The CDR3 is 15 residues long. V shed 0 bases, J shed 6 bases, and the junction held 2 bases outside the gene matches. Germline lookup yields CDR1 SGHRS and CDR2 YFSETQ. The CDR3: CASSLGQGSNSPLHF. DNA of the CDR3: TGCGCCAGCAGCTTGGGACAGGGGTCTAATTCACCCCTCCACTTT. The whole variable domain, remainder taken from reference TRBV5-1 and TRBJ1-6, is KAGVTQTPRYLIKTRGQQVTLSCSPISGHRSVSWYQQTPGQGLQFLFEYFSETQRNKGNFPGRFSGRQFSNSRSEMNVSTLELGDSALYLCASSLGQGSNSPLHFGNGTRLTVT.

The chain couples TRBV11-2 to TRBJ2-7; D unresolved. The CDR3 loop spans 14 amino acids. With 0 bases removed from V and 0 bases from J, the gap between germline ends came to 6 bases. CDR1 SGHAT and CDR2 FQNNGV come from the germline V gene. CDR3 DNA: TGTGCCAGCAGCTTAGATAGGAGCTCCTACGAGCAGTACTTC. This encodes CASSLDRSSYEQYF.

The rearrangement uses TRBV2 and TRBJ1-1, with D possibly matching TRBD1 (5 bases). This CDR3 has 13 amino acids. The V gene's germline CDR1 is SNHLY and CDR2 FYNNEI. V was cut by 7 bases and J by 6 bases, with 15 bases left in between. The CDR3 here is CASNIWTGAEAFF. The CDR3 nucleotides read TGTGCCAGCAACATCTGGACGGGGGCTGAAGCTTTCTTT.

Here the CDR3 reads CASRMDRTSNQPQHF. The CDR3 nucleotides are TGTGCCAGTAGAATGGACAGGACTAGCAATCAGCCCCAGCATTTT. The chain couples TRBV19 to TRBJ1-5, with 7 bases that match TRBD1. The CDR3 extends over 15 amino acids. Germline loops: CDR1 LNHDA, CDR2 SQIVND (reference sequence). J lost 0 bases, V lost 6 bases, and 5 bases had no gene match.

The chain combines TRBV28 with TRBJ2-5; 7 positions match TRBD1. The germline gives CDR1 MDHEN, CDR2 SYDVKM. The CDR3 is 16 amino acids. Trimming at V came to 4 bases and at J to 1 base, leaving 9 bases not matched to a gene. Here the CDR3 reads CASSSRQGTTQETQYF. The CDR3 nucleotides are TGTGCCAGCAGTTCACGACAGGGTACTACCCAAGAGACCCAGTACTTC.

This rearrangement joins TRBV18 to TRBJ1-1; no clear D gene. The germline gives CDR1 KGHSH, CDR2 LQKENI. This CDR3 has 14 amino acids. Between the trimmed V and J ends, which lost 3 bases and 1 base, there was a span of 9 bases. The CDR3 protein is CASSPSEGNTEAFF. The CDR3 DNA reads as TGTGCCAGCTCACCGTCTGAGGGGAACACTGAAGCTTTCTTT.

This chain links TRBV6-4 with TRBJ1-1; 8 bases align to TRBD1. The germline CDR1 and CDR2 sequences are MRHNA and SNTAGT. V was clipped by 5 bases and J by 1 base; unmatched bases: 3. This CDR3 has 14 residues. The CDR3 loop reads CASSPGQANTEAFF. The CDR3 coding sequence is TGTGCCAGCAGTCCGGGACAGGCGAACACTGAAGCTTTCTTT.

This clone was detected a few times. The chain couples TRBV5-6 to TRBJ2-7, with D possibly matching TRBD2 (5 bases). Germline V gives CDR1 SGHDT, CDR2 YYEEEE. The CDR3 is 14 residues long. Between the trimmed V and J ends, which lost 2 bases and 3 bases, there was a span of 12 bases. CDR3 in amino acids: CASSLSAVIYEQYF. The CDR3 DNA is TGTGCCAGCAGCTTATCAGCGGTGATCTACGAGCAGTACTTC.

Concerning this clone itself: Sequence at one end of the junction differs from germline and may be a read error. CDR3 protein: CVSSDSYEQYF. CDR3 bases: TGTGTCAGCAGTGACAGCTACGAGCAGTACTTC. The V gene is TRBV6-1, the J gene TRBJ2-7; possibly TRBD1 for D (5 bases). The CDR3 spans 11 residues. From germline, CDR1 is MNHNS and CDR2 SASEGT.